The 13 T cell receptor beta chains listed next were all sequenced from one sample in a study of shared clonotypes between healthy human individuals. Generated by immunoSEQ multiplex PCR, the TCRdb table keeps only in-frame clones and is missing some. This repertoire shows 2 million or so clones, less than 95% found once; its top ten account for approximately 1.2%. Naivety among CD8 cells was defined by CD45RO negativity and positive CCR7 selection, thereby excluding terminally differentiated effector memory CD45RA+ cells. The sample consisted of naive CD8+ T cells sorted from blood. Receptors were obtained from a man younger than 35 in good health.

The V call is TRBV13, the J call TRBJ2-7; tentative D call: TRBD2 (5 bases). Trimming shortened V by 5 bases and J by 2 bases, and 25 bases separated the two germline ends. The CDR3 runs to 18 residues. The germline gives CDR1 PRHDT, CDR2 FYEKMQ (reference sequence). CDR3 amino acids: CASSALDRAPVPTYEQYF. CDR3 nucleotide sequence: TGTGCCAGCAGCGCACTAGACCGGGCCCCCGTCCCAACCTACGAGCAGTACTTC. Filled out from reference TRBV13 and TRBJ2-7, the complete variable domain reads AAGVIQSPRHLIKEKRETATLKCYPIPRHDTVYWYQQGPGQDPQFLISFYEKMQSDKGSIPDRFSAQQFSDYHSELNMSSLELGDSALYFCASSALDRAPVPTYEQYFGPGTRLTVT.

The rearrangement uses TRBV7-2 and TRBJ1-5; TRBD1 agrees at 8 bases. V shed 0 bases and J 0 bases; nucleotides not matched to a gene: 13. The CDR3 has 20 amino acids. Germline CDR1 reads SGHTA; CDR2 reads FQGNSA. The DNA for the CDR3 is TGTGCCAGCAGCTTAGCCCAGGACAGGGTCTTTCTTTATAGCAATCAGCCCCAGCATTTT. It is translated as CASSLAQDRVFLYSNQPQHF.

CDR3 in DNA: TGTGCCAGCAGCGTAGAAGGTGGGACCCCGACGTATGAGCAGTTCTTC. Its translation is CASSVEGGTPTYEQFF. The chain employs TRBV9 and TRBJ2-1; D tentatively fits TRBD1 or TRBD2 (5 bases each). Trimming left V 0 bases short and J 8 bases short, with 18 bases between. Germline V gene data show CDR1 as SGDLS and CDR2 as YYNGEE. The CDR3 is made up of 16 amino acids.

The V and J genes are TRBV7-2 and TRBJ2-7; a weak D match, TRBD2 (5 bases). The CDR3 is 13 residues long. CDR1 SGHTA and CDR2 FQGNSA come from the germline V gene. Trimming left V 1 base short and J 5 bases short, with 9 bases between. The CDR3 protein is CASSLGSTNEQYF. CDR3 sequence (DNA): TGTGCCAGCAGCTTAGGCTCGACTAACGAGCAGTACTTC.

This chain connects TRBV9 to TRBJ2-3; 8 positions agree with TRBD2. Germline V gene lookup returns CDR1 SGDLS and CDR2 YYNGEE. Trimming cost V 1 base and J 3 bases; bases outside gene matches: 4. The CDR3 has 15 amino acids. Written as DNA, the CDR3 is TGTGCCAGCAGCGTATCCGGGAGGGTGACAGATACGCAGTATTTT. Its protein is CASSVSGRVTDTQYF.

This clone has a single count. The gene calls are TRBV9 and TRBJ2-3; 8 nucleotides match TRBD2. Germline V CDR1 and CDR2: SGDLS, YYNGEE. With V trimmed by 2 bases and J by 6 bases, 5 bases remained unmatched. The CDR3 runs 14 residues. CDR3 coding DNA: TGTGCCAGCAGCGTTAGCGGGGTGTCGGATACGCAGTATTTT. This translates into CASSVSGVSDTQYF.

This chain joins TRBV13 and TRBJ2-7, with TRBD2 identical over 12 bases. The CDR3 contains 15 residues. Germline V gene sequence: CDR1 PRHDT, CDR2 FYEKMQ (reference sequence). J lost 0 bases, V lost 5 bases, and 2 bases had no gene match. In nucleotides, the CDR3 is TGTGCCAGCAGCGCGGGACTAGCGGGCTCCTACGAGCAGTACTTC. Translated: CASSAGLAGSYEQYF.

The chain uses TRBV29-1 and TRBJ2-1; D is ambiguous. Germline V gene data show CDR1 as SQVTM and CDR2 as ANQGSEA. V lost 5 bases, J lost 8 bases, and 10 bases lay in between. The length of the CDR3 is 11 residues. The CDR3 DNA reads TGCAGCGTTTGGGGTAATGATGAGCAGTTCTTC. Encoded protein: CSVWGNDEQFF.

Regarding this clone: The sample contains more than one DNA sequence encoding this CDR3. The V gene is TRBV7-9, the J gene TRBJ2-5; tentative D call: TRBD2 (5 bases). The V and J ends lost 2 bases and 1 base respectively, with 11 bases between them. Germline V gene data show CDR1 as SEHNR and CDR2 as FQNEAQ (reference sequence). The CDR3 sequence is 15 residues long. CDR3 residues: CASSLLAGLQETQYF. The CDR3 DNA is TGTGCCAGCAGCTTACTGGCGGGCCTCCAAGAGACCCAGTACTTC.

The chain links TRBV15 to TRBJ1-3; no firm D call. V was pared by 5 bases and J by 1 base, with 12 bases between. Germline assignment: CDR1 LNHNV and CDR2 YYDKDF (reference sequence). The CDR3 has 15 residues. The DNA of the CDR3 is TGTGCCACCAGCTCAGACGCAGGTTCTGGAAACACCATATATTTT. Translated, it gives CATSSDAGSGNTIYF. The full variable domain, rest sourced from reference TRBV15 and TRBJ1-3, is DAMVIQNPRYQVTQFGKPVTLSCSQTLNHNVMYWYQQKSSQAPKLLFHYYDKDFNNEADTPDNFQSRRPNTSFCFLDIRSPGLGDTAMYLCATSSDAGSGNTIYFGEGSWLTVV.

This chain joins TRBV6-6 and TRBJ2-7; D gene unclear. The V gene's germline CDR1 is MNHNY and CDR2 SVGAGI (reference sequence). V was pared by 2 bases and J by 4 bases, with 12 bases between. The CDR3 runs 14 residues. CDR3 nucleotides: TGTGCCAGCAGTTACGACGGGTACTGGTACGAGCAGTACTTC. Translated, it gives CASSYDGYWYEQYF.

The chain recombines TRBV2 with TRBJ2-2; possible D gene TRBD2, 6 bases. CDR3 length equals 14 residues. The V end was cut by 9 bases, the J end by 2 bases, with 13 bases between. CDR1 SNHLY and CDR2 FYNNEI come from the germline V gene. In DNA form, the CDR3 reads TGTGCCAGAGGCGGGGACTTCAACACCGGGGAGCTGTTTTTT. It is translated as CARGGDFNTGELFF.

This chain links TRBV27 with TRBJ2-7, with 9 bases fitting TRBD1. Germline V gene lookup returns CDR1 MNHEY and CDR2 SMNVEV (reference sequence). The CDR3 runs to 14 residues. Trimming took 5 bases from V and 5 from J; bases not matched to a gene: 7. CDR3 amino acids: CASSPGQGNDEQYF. The CDR3 DNA is TGTGCCAGCAGTCCGGGACAGGGAAACGACGAGCAGTACTTC.